This T cell receptor (beta chain) emerged from a study of blood T cells in healthy people across ages. Overall study context: About one barcoded beta molecule was captured per two T cells (by template switching).

Study results and caveats: Estimated diversity that came from one million T cells was considered an underestimate.

A sample-barcoded 5' primer and a J-beta primer mix were used in a second PCR of about 7 to 11 cycles. Samples each returned at least 2.5 million CDR3-containing paired-end reads. TCRdb itself ran the 5' RACE reads through MiXCR, one entry per CDR3 protein. There are 650,000 to 950,000 distinct CDR3 sequences in the sample; around 45% occur only once, and about a fifth lies in the top ten. Total RNA was extracted at no less than 6 micrograms per sample. This clonotype turned up a few times. The antigen is undetermined. V was clipped by 4 bases and J by 10 bases; unmatched bases: 13. Per the germline V gene, CDR1 is SGDLS and CDR2 is YYNGEE. CDR3 length: 15 amino acids.

Sequenced material: blood. The origin of this receptor is a man in his 60s in good health. This rearrangement joins TRBV9 to TRBJ2-1, with 8 nucleotides matching TRBD2. The CDR3 DNA sequence: TGTGCCAGCAGCCAGGAAGGGACTAGGGCCTCGGAGCAGTTCTTC. It encodes CASSQEGTRASEQFF.